This T cell receptor beta chain was identified during a study of technical replicates of blood from a few donors. CDR3 length equals 15 residues. V was shortened by 3 bases and J by 0 bases, with 11 bases between the two germline ends. From germline, CDR1 is SGHDN and CDR2 FVKESK. Assay used: immunoSEQ multiplex PCR; TCRdb lists only in-frame clones, some missing. Of about 15,000 clones listed, approximately 87% are singletons. The V and J genes are TRBV14 and TRBJ2-5; the D gene is possibly TRBD1 (5 bases). The clonotype originates from a human donor in good health. The sample comprised PBMCs. DNA for the CDR3: TGTGCCAGCAGCCATCCAGGGTGGTACCAAGAGACCCAGTACTTC. This codes for CASSHPGWYQETQYF.